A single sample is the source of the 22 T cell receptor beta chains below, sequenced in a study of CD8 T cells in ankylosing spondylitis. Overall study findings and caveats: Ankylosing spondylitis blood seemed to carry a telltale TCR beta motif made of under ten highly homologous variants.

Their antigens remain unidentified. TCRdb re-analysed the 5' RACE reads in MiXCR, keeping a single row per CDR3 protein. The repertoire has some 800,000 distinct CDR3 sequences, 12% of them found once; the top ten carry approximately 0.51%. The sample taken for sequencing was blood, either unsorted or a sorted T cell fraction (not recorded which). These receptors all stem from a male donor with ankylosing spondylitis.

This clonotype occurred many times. The CDR3 sequence is CATQLAASSYEQYF. The DNA for the CDR3 is TGTGCCACTCAATTGGCGGCCAGCTCCTACGAGCAGTACTTC. The genes are TRBV7-2 and TRBJ2-7; D not certain. Per the germline V gene, CDR1 is SGHTA and CDR2 is FQGNSA. The CDR3 spans 14 residues. Trimming pared 10 bases from V and 0 bases from J, leaving 16 bases between. The complete variable domain, with remaining parts taken from reference TRBV7-2 and TRBJ2-7, reads GAGVSQSPSNKVTEKGKDVELRCDPISGHTALYWYRQSLGQGLEFLIYFQGNSAPDKSGLPSDRFSAERTGGSVSTLTIQRTQQEDSAVYLCATQLAASSYEQYFGPGTRLTVT.

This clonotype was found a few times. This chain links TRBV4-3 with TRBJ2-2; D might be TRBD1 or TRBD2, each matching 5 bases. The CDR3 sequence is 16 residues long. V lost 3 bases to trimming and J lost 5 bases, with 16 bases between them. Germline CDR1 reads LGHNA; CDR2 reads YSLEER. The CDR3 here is CASSQAYGGGTGELFF. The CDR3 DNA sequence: TGCGCCAGCAGCCAGGCCTATGGGGGTGGGACCGGGGAGCTGTTTTTT.

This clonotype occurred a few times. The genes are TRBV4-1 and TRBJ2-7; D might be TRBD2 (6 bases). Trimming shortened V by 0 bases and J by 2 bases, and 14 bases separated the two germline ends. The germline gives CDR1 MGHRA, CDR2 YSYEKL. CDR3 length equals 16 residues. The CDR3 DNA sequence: TGCGCCAGCAGCCAAGAGTGGTGGACTACCACCTACGAGCAGTACTTC. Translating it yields CASSQEWWTTTYEQYF.

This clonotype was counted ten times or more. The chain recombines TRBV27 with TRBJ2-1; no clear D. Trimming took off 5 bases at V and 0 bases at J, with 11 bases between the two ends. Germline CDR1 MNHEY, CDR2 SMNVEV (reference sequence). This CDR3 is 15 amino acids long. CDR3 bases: TGTGCCAGCAGTCCCTCACGGAGCTCCTACAATGAGCAGTTCTTC. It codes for CASSPSRSSYNEQFF.

The CDR3 coding sequence is TGCAGTGCCCCCCCAGGGACAGGGAGATACAATGAGCAGTTCTTC. This gives the protein CSAPPGTGRYNEQFF. V gene TRBV20-1 combines with J gene TRBJ2-1, with 9 bases aligning to TRBD1. The CDR3 runs 15 residues. V lost 6 bases, J lost 4 bases, and 10 bases stayed unmatched. Germline V lookup: CDR1 DFQATT, CDR2 SNEGSKA (reference sequence).

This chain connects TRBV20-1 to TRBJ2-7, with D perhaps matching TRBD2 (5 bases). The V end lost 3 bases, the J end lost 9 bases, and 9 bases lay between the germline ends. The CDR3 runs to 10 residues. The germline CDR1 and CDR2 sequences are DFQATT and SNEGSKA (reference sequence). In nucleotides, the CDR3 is TGCAGTGCTAGGAGGGAACGGCAGTACTTC. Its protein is CSARRERQYF.

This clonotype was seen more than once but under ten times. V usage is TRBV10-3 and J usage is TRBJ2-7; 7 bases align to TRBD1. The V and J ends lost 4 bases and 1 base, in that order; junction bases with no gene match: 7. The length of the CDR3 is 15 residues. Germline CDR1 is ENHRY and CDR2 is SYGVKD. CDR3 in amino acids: CAISGQGQSSYEQYF. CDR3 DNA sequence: TGTGCCATCAGTGGACAGGGACAATCGTCCTACGAGCAGTACTTC.

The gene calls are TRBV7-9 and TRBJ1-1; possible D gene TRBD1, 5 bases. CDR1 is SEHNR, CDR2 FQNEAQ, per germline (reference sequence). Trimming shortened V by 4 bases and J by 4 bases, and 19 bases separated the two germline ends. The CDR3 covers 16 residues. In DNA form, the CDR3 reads TGTGCCAGCAGCTCGAGGATGGGACCTTCGGGCACTGAAGCTTTCTTT. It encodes CASSSRMGPSGTEAFF.

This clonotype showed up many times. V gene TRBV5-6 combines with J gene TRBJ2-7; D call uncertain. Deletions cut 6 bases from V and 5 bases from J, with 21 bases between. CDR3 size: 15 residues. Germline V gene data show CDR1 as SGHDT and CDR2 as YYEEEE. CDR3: CASTPGIARSHEQYF. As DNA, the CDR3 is TGTGCCAGCACCCCTGGTATAGCCAGGTCCCACGAGCAGTACTTC.

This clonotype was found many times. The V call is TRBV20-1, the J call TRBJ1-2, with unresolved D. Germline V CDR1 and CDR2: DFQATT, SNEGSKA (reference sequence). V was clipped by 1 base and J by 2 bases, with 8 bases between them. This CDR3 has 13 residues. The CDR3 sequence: CSARGQRNYGYTF. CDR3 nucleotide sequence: TGCAGTGCTAGAGGGCAGAGAAACTATGGCTACACCTTC.

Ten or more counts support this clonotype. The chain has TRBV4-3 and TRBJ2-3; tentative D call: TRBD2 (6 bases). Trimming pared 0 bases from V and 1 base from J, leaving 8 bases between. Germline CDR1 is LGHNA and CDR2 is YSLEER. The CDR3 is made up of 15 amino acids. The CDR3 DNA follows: TGCGCCAGCAGCCAAGAGGGGACTGGCACAGATACGCAGTATTTT. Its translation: CASSQEGTGTDTQYF.

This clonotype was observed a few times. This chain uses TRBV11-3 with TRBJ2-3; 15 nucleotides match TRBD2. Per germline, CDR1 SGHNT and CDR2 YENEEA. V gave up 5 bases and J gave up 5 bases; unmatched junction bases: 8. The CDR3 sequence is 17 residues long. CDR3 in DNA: TGTGCCAGCAGCCCCGGACTAGCGGGAGGGCATGGAGATACGCAGTATTTT. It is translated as CASSPGLAGGHGDTQYF.

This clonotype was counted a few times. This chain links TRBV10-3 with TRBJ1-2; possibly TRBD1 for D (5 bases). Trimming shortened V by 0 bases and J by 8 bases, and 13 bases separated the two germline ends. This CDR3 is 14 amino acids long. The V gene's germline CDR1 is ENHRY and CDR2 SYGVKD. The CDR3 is CAISESRDGGGYTF. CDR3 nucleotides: TGTGCCATCAGTGAGTCAAGGGACGGAGGGGGCTACACCTTC.

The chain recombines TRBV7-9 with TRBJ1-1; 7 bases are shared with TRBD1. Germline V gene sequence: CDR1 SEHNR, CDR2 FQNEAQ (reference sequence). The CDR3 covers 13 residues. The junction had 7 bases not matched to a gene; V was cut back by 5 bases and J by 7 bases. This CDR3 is CASSITGEGEAFF. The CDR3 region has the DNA TGTGCCAGCAGCATAACAGGGGAGGGTGAAGCTTTCTTT.

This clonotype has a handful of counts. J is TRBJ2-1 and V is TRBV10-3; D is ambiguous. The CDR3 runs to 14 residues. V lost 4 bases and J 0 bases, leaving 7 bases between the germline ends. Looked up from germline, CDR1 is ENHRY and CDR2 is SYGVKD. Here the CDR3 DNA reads TGTGCCATCAGTGCGCGGAACTCCTACAATGAGCAGTTCTTC. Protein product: CAISARNSYNEQFF.

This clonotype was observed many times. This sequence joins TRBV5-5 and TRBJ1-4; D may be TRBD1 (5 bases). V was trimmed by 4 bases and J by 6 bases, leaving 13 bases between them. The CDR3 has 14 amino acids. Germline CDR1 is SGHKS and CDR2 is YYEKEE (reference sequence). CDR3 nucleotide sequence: TGTGCCAGCAGCGTGAGGCAAGGGGATGAAAAACTGTTTTTT. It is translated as CASSVRQGDEKLFF.

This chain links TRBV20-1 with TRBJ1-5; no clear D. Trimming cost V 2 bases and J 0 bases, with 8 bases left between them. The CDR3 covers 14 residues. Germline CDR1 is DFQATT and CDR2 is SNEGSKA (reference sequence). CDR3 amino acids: CSARNSSSNQPQHF. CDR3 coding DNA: TGCAGTGCTAGAAACAGTAGTAGCAATCAGCCCCAGCATTTT.

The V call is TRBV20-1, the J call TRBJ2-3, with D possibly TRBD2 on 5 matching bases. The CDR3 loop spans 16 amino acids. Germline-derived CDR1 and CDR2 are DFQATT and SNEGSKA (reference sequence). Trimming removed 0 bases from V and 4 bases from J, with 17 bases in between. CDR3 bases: TGCAGTGCTAGAGATCGTAGGCTAGCCGGGGCAGATACGCAGTATTTT. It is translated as CSARDRRLAGADTQYF.

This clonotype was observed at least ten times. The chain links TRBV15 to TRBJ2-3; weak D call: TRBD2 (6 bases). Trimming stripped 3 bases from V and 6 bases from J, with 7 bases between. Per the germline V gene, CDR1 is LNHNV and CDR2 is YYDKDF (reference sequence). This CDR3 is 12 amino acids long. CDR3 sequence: CATSRAGDTQYF. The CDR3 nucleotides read TGTGCCACCAGCAGGGCGGGGGATACGCAGTATTTT. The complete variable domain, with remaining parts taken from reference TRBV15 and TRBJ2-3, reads DAMVIQNPRYQVTQFGKPVTLSCSQTLNHNVMYWYQQKSSQAPKLLFHYYDKDFNNEADTPDNFQSRRPNTSFCFLDIRSPGLGDTAMYLCATSRAGDTQYFGPGTRLTVL.

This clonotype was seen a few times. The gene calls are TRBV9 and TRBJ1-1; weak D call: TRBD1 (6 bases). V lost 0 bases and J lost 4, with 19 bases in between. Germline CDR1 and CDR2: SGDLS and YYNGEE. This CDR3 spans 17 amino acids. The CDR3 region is CASSVATMRGGRTEAFF. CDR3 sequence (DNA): TGTGCCAGCAGCGTAGCTACAATGAGGGGGGGTCGCACTGAAGCTTTCTTT.

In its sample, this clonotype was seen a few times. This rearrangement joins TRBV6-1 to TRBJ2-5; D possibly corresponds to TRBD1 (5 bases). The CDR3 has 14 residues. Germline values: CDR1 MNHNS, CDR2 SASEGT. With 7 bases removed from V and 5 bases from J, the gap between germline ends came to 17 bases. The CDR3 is CASKLGPPGETQYF. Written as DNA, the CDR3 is TGTGCCAGCAAACTCGGCCCTCCAGGGGAGACCCAGTACTTC.

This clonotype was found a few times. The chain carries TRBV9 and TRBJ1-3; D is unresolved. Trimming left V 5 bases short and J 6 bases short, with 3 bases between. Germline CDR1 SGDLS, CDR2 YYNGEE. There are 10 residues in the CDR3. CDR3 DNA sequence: TGTGCCAGCAGACTAAACACCATATATTTT. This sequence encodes CASRLNTIYF. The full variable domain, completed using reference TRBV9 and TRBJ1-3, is DSGVTQTPKHLITATGQRVTLRCSPRSGDLSVYWYQQSLDQGLQFLIQYYNGEERAKGNILERFSAQQFPDLHSELNLSSLELGDSALYFCASRLNTIYFGEGSWLTVV.